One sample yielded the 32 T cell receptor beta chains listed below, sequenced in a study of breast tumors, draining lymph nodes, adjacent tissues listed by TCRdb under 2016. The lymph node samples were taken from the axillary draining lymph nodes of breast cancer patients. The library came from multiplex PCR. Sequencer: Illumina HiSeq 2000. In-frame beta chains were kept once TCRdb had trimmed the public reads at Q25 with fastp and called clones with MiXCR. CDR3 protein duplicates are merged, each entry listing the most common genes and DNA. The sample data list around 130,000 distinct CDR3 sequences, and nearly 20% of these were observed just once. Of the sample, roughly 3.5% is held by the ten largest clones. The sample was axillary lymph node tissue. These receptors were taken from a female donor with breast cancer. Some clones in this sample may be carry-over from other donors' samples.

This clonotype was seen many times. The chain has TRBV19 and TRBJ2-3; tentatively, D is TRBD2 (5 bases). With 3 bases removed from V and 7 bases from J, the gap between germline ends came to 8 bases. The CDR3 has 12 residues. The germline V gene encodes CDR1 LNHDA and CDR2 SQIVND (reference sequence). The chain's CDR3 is CASSMDFNTQYF. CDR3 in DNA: TGTGCCAGTAGTATGGACTTTAATACGCAGTATTTT.

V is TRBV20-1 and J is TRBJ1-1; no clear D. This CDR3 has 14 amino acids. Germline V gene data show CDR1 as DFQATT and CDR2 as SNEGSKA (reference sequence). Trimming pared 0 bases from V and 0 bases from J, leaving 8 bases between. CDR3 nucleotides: TGCAGTGCTAGAGATCTGAACATGAACACTGAAGCTTTCTTT. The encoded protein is CSARDLNMNTEAFF.

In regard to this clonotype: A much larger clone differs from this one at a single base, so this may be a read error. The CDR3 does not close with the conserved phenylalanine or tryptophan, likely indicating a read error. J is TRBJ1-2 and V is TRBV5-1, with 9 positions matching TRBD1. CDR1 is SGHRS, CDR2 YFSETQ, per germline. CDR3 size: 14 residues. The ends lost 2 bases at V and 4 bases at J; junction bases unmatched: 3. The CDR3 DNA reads TGCGCCAGCAGCTTCGGGACAGGGACCTATGGCTACACCCTC. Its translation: CASSFGTGTYGYTL.

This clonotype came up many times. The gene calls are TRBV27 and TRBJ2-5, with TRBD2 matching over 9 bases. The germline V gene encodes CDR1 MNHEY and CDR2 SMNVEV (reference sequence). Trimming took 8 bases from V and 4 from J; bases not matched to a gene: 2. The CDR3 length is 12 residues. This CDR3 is CASRSGGETQYF. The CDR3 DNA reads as TGTGCCAGCCGTAGCGGGGGAGAGACCCAGTACTTC.

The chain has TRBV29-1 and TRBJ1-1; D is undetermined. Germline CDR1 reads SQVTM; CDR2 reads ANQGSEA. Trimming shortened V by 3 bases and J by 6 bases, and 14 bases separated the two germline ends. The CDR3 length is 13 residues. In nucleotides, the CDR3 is TGCAGCGTTGACAAGGGAGTGGAGGCTGAAGCTTTCTTT. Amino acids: CSVDKGVEAEAFF.

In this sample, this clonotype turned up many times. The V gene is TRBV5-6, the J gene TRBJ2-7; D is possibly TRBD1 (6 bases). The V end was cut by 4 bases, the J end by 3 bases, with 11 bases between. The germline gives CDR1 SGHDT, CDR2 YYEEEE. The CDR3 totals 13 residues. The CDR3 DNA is TGTGCCAGCAGCCGGACAGCGCTCTACGAGCAGTACTTC. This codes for CASSRTALYEQYF.

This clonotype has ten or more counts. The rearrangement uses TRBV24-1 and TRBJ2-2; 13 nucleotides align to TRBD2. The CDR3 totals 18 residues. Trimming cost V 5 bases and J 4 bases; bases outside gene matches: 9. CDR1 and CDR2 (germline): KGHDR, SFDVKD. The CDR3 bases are TGTGCCACCAGTGCCTGGACTAGCGGGAGACGTGGCACCGGGGAGCTGTTTTTT. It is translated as CATSAWTSGRRGTGELFF.

The DNA for the CDR3 is TGTGCCAGCAGCCAAGCTGGCCGATTTCAAGAGACCCAGTACTTC. It translates to CASSQAGRFQETQYF. The chain links TRBV3-1 to TRBJ2-5; D gene ambiguous. CDR3 length equals 15 residues. From germline, CDR1 is LGHDT and CDR2 YNNKEL (reference sequence). Trimming shortened V by 1 base and J by 2 bases, and 11 bases separated the two germline ends.

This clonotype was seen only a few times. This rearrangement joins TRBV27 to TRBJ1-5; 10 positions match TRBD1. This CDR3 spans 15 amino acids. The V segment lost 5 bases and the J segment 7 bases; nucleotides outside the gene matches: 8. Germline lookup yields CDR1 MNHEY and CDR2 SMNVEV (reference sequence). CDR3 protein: CASSLTRDRGQPQHF. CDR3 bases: TGTGCCAGCAGTCTGACCCGGGACAGGGGACAGCCCCAGCATTTT.

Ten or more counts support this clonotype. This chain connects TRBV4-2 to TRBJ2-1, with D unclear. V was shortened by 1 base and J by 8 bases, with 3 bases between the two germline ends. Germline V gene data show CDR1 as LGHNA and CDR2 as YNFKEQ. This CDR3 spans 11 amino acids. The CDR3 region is CASSQAHEQFF. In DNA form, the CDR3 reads TGTGCCAGCAGCCAAGCTCATGAGCAGTTCTTC.

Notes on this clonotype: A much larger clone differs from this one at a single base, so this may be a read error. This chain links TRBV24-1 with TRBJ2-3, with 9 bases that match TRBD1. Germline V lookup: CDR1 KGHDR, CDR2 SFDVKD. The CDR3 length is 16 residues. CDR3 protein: CATGDPGQGRSDTQYF. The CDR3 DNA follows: TGTGCCACCGGTGACCCAGGACAGGGGAGGTCAGATACGCAGTATTTT.

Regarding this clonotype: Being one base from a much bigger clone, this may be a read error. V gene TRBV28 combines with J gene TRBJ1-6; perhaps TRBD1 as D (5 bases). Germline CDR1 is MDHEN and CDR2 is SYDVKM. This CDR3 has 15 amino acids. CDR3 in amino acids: CASSERDAAFSPLRF. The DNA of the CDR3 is TGTGCCAGCAGTGAAAGGGACGCGGCATTTTCACCCCTCCGCTTT.

The CDR3 DNA follows: TGTGCCAGCAGCTGGACAGGGGAGACCGGGGAGCTGTTTTTT. Translating it yields CASSWTGETGELFF. The genes are TRBV6-2 or TRBV6-3 and TRBJ2-2, with TRBD1 matching 9 bases. This CDR3 has 14 amino acids. The ends lost 6 bases at V and 5 bases at J; junction bases unmatched: 4. Germline values: CDR1 MNHEY, CDR2 SVGEGT.

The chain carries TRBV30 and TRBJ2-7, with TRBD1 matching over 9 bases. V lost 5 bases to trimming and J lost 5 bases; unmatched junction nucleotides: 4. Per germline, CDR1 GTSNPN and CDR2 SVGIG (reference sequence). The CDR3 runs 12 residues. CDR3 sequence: CAWWTGEDEQYF. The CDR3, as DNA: TGTGCCTGGTGGACAGGGGAGGACGAGCAGTACTTC. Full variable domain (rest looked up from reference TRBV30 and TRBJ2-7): SQTIHQWPATLVQPVGSPLSLECTVEGTSNPNLYWYRQAAGRGLQLLFYSVGIGQISSEVPQNLSASRPQDRQFILSSKKLLLSDSGFYLCAWWTGEDEQYFGPGTRLTVT.

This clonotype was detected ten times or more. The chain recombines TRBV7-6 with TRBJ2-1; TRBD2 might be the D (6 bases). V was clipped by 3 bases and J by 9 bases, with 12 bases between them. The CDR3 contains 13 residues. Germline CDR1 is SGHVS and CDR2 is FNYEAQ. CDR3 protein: CASSFSDYGEQFF. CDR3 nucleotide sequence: TGTGCCAGCAGCTTTTCGGACTACGGTGAGCAGTTCTTC.

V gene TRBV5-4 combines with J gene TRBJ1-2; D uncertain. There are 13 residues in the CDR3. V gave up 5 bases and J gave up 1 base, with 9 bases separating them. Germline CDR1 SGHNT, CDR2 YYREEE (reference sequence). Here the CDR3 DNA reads TGTGCCAGCAGTCGGACGGATAACTATGGCTACACCTTC. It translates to CASSRTDNYGYTF.

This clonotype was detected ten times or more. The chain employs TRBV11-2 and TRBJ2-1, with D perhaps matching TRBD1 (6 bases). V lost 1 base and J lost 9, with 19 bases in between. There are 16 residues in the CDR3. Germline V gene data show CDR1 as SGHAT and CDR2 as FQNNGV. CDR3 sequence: CASSLGGTRISAEQFF. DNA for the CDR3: TGTGCCAGCAGCTTAGGAGGGACAAGGATTTCCGCTGAGCAGTTCTTC.

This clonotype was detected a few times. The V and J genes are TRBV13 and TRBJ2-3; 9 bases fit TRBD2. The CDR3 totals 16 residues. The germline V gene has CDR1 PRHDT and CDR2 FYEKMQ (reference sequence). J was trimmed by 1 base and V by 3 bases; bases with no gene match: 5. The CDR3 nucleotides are TGTGCCAGCAGCTTCCCTAGCGGGATCGGCACAGATACGCAGTATTTT. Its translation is CASSFPSGIGTDTQYF.

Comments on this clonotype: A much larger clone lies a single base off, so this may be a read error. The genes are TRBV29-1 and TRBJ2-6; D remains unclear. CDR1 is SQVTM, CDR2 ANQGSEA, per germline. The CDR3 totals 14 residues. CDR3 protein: CSVSHGPGANVLTF. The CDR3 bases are TGCAGTGTGAGTCACGGTCCTGGGGCCAACGTCCTGACTTTC. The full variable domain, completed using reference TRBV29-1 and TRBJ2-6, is SAVISQKPSRDICQRGTSLTIQCQVDSQVTMMFWYRQQPGQSLTLIATANQGSEATYESGFVIDKFPISRPNLTFSTLTVSNMSPEDSSIYLCSVSHGPGANVLTFGAGSRLTVL.

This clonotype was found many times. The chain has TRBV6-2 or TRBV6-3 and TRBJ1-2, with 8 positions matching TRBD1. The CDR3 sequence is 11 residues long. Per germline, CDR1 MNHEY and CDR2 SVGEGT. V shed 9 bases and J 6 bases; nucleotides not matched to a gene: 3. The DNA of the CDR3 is TGTGCCAGTACGACAGGGGATGGCTACACCTTC. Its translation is CASTTGDGYTF.

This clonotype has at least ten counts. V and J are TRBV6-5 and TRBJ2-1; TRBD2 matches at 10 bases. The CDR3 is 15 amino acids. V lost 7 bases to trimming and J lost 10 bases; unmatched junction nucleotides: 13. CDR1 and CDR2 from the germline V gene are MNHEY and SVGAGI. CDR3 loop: CASKSGTSDGREQFF. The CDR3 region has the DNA TGTGCCAGCAAATCCGGGACTAGCGACGGAAGGGAGCAGTTCTTC.

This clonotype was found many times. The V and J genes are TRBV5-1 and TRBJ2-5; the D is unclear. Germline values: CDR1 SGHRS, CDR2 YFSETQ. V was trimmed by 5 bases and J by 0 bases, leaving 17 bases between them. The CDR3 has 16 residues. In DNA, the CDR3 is TGCGCCAGCAGGGGGTTTGAGGCCAGGTACCAAGAGACCCAGTACTTC. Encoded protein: CASRGFEARYQETQYF.

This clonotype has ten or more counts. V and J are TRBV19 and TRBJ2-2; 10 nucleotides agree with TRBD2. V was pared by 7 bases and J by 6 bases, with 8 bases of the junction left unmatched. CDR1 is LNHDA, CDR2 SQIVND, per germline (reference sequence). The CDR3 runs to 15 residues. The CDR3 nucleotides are TGTGCCAGTAACCCTGCTAGCGGGAGCCCCGGGGAGCTGTTTTTT. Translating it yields CASNPASGSPGELFF.

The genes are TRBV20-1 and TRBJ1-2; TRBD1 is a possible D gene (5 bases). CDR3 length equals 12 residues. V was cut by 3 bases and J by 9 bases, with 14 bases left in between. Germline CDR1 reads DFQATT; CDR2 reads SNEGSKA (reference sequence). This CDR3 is CSARVGVGSYTF. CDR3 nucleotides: TGCAGTGCTAGGGTGGGGGTTGGAAGCTACACCTTC.

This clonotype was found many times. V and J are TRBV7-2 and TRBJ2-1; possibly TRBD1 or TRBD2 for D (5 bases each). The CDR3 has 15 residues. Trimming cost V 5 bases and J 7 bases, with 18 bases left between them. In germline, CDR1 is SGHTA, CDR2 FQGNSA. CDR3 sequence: CASSPVNGAFNEQFF. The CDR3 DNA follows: TGTGCCAGCAGCCCAGTCAACGGGGCCTTTAATGAGCAGTTCTTC. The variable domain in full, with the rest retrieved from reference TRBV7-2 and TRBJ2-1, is GAGVSQSPSNKVTEKGKDVELRCDPISGHTALYWYRQSLGQGLEFLIYFQGNSAPDKSGLPSDRFSAERTGGSVSTLTIQRTQQEDSAVYLCASSPVNGAFNEQFFGPGTRLTVL.

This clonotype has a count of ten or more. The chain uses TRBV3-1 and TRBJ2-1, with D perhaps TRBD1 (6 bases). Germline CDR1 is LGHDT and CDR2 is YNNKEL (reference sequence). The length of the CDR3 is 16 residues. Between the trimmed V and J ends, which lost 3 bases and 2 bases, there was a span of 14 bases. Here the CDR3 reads CASSHQRTDPYNEQFF. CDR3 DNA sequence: TGTGCCAGCAGCCACCAGCGGACAGATCCCTACAATGAGCAGTTCTTC.

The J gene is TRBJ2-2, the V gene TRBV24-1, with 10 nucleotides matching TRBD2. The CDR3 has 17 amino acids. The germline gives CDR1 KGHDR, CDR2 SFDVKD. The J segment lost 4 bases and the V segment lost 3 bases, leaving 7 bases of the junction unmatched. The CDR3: CATSDIKAGGFTGELFF. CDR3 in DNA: TGTGCCACCAGTGATATAAAAGCGGGGGGGTTCACCGGGGAGCTGTTTTTT.

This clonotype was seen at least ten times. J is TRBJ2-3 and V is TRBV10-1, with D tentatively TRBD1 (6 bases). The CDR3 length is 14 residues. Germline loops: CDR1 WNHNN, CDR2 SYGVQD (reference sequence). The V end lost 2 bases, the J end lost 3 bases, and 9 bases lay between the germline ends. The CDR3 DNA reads TGCGCCAGCAGTGAGGGGGGCCAGACAGATACGCAGTATTTT. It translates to CASSEGGQTDTQYF.

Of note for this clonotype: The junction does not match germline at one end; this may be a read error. The CDR3 nucleotides read TGTGCCAGCAGTTCACGCTTGACTAGCAGGCAATACTACGAACAGTACTTC. Translation: CASSSRLTSRQYYEQYF. This chain connects TRBV27 to TRBJ2-7; 7 positions agree with TRBD2. In germline, CDR1 is MNHEY, CDR2 SMNVEV (reference sequence). This CDR3 has 17 amino acids.

The CDR3, as DNA: TGCGCCAGCAGCCGGCCGCCGGGGGACAGGGGGACCGGGGAGCTGTTTTTT. This gives the protein CASSRPPGDRGTGELFF. The chain joins TRBV5-1 to TRBJ2-2; 11 nucleotides match TRBD1. This CDR3 has 17 residues. V lost 4 bases to trimming and J lost 5 bases; unmatched junction nucleotides: 10. Germline-derived CDR1 and CDR2 are SGHRS and YFSETQ.

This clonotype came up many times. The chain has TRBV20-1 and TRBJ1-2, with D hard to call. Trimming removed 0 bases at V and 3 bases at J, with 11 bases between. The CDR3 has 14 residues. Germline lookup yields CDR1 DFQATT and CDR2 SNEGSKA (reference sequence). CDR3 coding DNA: TGCAGTGCTAGAGATTGGGTCCAACACTATGGCTACACCTTC. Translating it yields CSARDWVQHYGYTF.

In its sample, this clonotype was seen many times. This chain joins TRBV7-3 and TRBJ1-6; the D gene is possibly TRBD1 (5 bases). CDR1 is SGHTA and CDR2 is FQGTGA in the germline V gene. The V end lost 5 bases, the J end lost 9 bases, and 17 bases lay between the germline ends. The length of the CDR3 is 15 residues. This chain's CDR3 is CASSPQSGLSSPLHF. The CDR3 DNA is TGTGCCAGCAGCCCTCAATCAGGGTTGAGTTCACCCCTCCACTTT.